This TCR beta chain was captured by sequencing in a study of blood T cell repertoires in COVID-19. Study-wide background: Acute-phase and convalescent COVID-19 samples originated in the United States, Italy and Spain. Sources were T cells, B-cell-depleted T cells, or PBMCs; the material itself was cDNA or gDNA.

V shed 4 bases and J shed 0 bases, with 22 bases lying between them. Looked up from germline, CDR1 is MNHEY and CDR2 is SVGEGT. The CDR3 runs 20 residues. Study processing details: Nucleated cell counts were estimated from reference gene primer amplification. Assay used: immunoSEQ multiplex PCR; TCRdb lists only in-frame clones, some missing. V, J and clone size are taken as reported in that table, and D and trimming were inferred from the DNA itself. Of 60,000 to 90,000 clones in the sample, 75% to 95% were seen once. A single count supports this clone. Sequenced sample: peripheral blood. The chain has TRBV6-2 or TRBV6-3 and TRBJ2-6, with D possibly being TRBD1 (5 bases). This TCR was sampled from a woman older than 75 with acute or convalescent COVID-19. CDR3 residues: CASSSPKGKQDPSGANVLTF. The CDR3, as DNA: TGTGCCAGCAGTTCCCCGAAGGGCAAACAGGATCCCTCTGGGGCCAACGTCCTGACTTTC.